This T cell receptor (beta chain) emerged from a study of response to subunit inactivated influenza vaccine. In TCRdb, the RT-PCR reads were re-called with MiXCR into one record per CDR3 protein. The sample lists some 800,000 distinct CDR3 sequences, approximately 21% occurring once. Broader study findings: Researchers suggested that each seasonal influenza vaccination recruits few new T cells.

V lost 6 bases and J lost 4, with 12 bases in between. This CDR3 contains 13 residues. The V gene's germline CDR1 is SGHTA and CDR2 FQGNSA. This clonotype was detected only a few times. Antigen unknown. This TCR derives from a man aged 45-65 years who received an inactivated influenza vaccine. This specimen was PBMCs from blood, taken roughly 5 days after vaccination. The chain couples TRBV7-2 to TRBJ1-1, with D uncertain. The CDR3 region has the DNA TGTGCCAGCAGACATACTTTAAGCACTGAAGCTTTCTTT. Its translation: CASRHTLSTEAFF.